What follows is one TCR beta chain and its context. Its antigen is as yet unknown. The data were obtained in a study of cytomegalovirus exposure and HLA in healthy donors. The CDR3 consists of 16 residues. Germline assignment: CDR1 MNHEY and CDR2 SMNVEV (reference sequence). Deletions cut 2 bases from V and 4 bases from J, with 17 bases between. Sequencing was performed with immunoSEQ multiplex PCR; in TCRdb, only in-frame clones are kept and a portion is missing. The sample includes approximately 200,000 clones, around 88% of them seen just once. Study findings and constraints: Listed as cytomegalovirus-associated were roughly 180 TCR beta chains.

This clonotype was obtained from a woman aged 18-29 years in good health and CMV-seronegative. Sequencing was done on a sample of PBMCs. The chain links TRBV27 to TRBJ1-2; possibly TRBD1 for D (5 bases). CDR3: CASSLGGRGIPYGYTF. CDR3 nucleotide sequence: TGTGCCAGCAGTTTAGGGGGACGGGGGATCCCCTATGGCTACACCTTC.